This T cell receptor beta chain is drawn from a study of shared clonotypes between healthy human individuals. The V end was cut by 4 bases, the J end by 5 bases, with 21 bases between. This CDR3 has 17 residues. Germline CDR1 and CDR2: ENHRY and SYGVKD. This clone was seen once. Data came from immunoSEQ multiplex PCR; TCRdb stores just in-frame clones and leaves some out. Among around 2.5 million clones, roughly 93% were seen once, and the ten largest hold 0.36%. The gene calls are TRBV10-3 and TRBJ2-1, with D maybe TRBD1 (6 bases). The material sequenced was naive CD4+ T cells from PBMCs. Indicated subset: CD45RA+ positively selected. This TCR derives from a man between 18 and 35 years old in good health. Some clones in this sample may be carry-over from other donors' samples. CDR3 bases: TGTGCCATCAGTGGTTATGGTGTTAGGGACACGAACAATGAGCAGTTCTTC. This sequence encodes CAISGYGVRDTNNEQFF.